The 27 T cell receptor beta chains reported below all come from one sample, sequenced in a study of identical twins. TCRdb reanalysed the 5' RACE reads using MiXCR and keeps one entry per CDR3 protein. The sample has about 690,000 distinct CDR3 sequences; around 6.1% are singletons. The specimen was naive T cells sorted from blood. All receptors derive from a man aged 18-30 years in good health.

With respect to this clonotype: This may be a read error, as it is one base from a much larger clone. The chain is built from TRBV5-6 and TRBJ2-1; 7 positions agree with TRBD2. TRBJ2-7 matches the DNA end more closely, so the J call is doubtful. The V gene's germline CDR1 is SGHDT and CDR2 YYEEEE. The CDR3 is made up of 14 amino acids. This CDR3 reads CASSSPSGRDEQYF. The CDR3 region has the DNA TGTGCCAGCAGCTCCCCTAGCGGTAGGGATGAGCAGTACTTC.

Concerning this clonotype: This may be a read error, as it is one base from a much larger clone. The chain recombines TRBV29-1 with TRBJ1-2; D is possibly TRBD1 (5 bases). Germline CDR1 reads SQVTM; CDR2 reads ANQGSEA. The CDR3 is 13 amino acids. Trimming removed 2 bases at V and 0 bases at J, with 7 bases between. DNA of the CDR3: TGCAGCGTTGAATCAGGGCCTAACTATGGCTACACCTTC. Translation gives CSVESGPNYGYTF. The whole variable domain, filled in from reference TRBV29-1 and TRBJ1-2, reads SAVISQKPSRDICQRGTSLTIQCQVDSQVTMMFWYRQQPGQSLTLIATANQGSEATYESGFVIDKFPISRPNLTFSTLTVSNMSPEDSSIYLCSVESGPNYGYTFGSGTRLTVV.

This clonotype was seen ten or more times. The rearrangement uses TRBV24-1 and TRBJ1-5; 9 positions agree with TRBD1. From germline, CDR1 is KGHDR and CDR2 SFDVKD. The junction had 11 bases not matched to a gene; V was cut back by 10 bases and J by 11 bases. This CDR3 is built from 13 residues. This chain's CDR3 is CATTTGGSKAQHF. In nucleotides, the CDR3 is TGTGCCACAACCACAGGGGGCTCCAAGGCCCAGCATTTT.

This clonotype showed up just a few times. The chain has TRBV7-9 and TRBJ2-7; D is unresolved. The CDR3 runs to 13 residues. Germline V gene data show CDR1 as SEHNR and CDR2 as FQNEAQ (reference sequence). V dropped 10 bases and J dropped 5 bases, with 18 bases sitting between them. CDR3 DNA sequence: TGTGCCACCAAGTTAATAGTAATCGACGAGCAGTACTTC. Its translation is CATKLIVIDEQYF.

The chain has TRBV4-1 and TRBJ2-1, with TRBD2 matching over 7 bases. V shed 0 bases and J 3 bases; nucleotides not matched to a gene: 5. The CDR3 runs to 16 residues. Per the germline V gene, CDR1 is MGHRA and CDR2 is YSYEKL. CDR3 residues: CASSQEPAGRYNEQFF. The CDR3 DNA follows: TGCGCCAGCAGCCAAGAACCAGCGGGGCGCTACAATGAGCAGTTCTTC.

This clonotype was recorded at least ten times. The J gene is TRBJ2-1, the V gene TRBV5-1; TRBD1 matches 12 bases. Germline V gene sequence: CDR1 SGHRS, CDR2 YFSETQ. Unmatched junction bases numbered 10, after V lost 5 bases and J lost 10 bases. The CDR3 spans 15 residues. The CDR3 sequence: CASRTPGQGAREQFF. CDR3 sequence (DNA): TGCGCCAGCAGGACGCCGGGACAGGGGGCACGGGAGCAGTTCTTC. Using reference TRBV5-1 and TRBJ2-1 for the parts outside the CDR3, the full variable domain is KAGVTQTPRYLIKTRGQQVTLSCSPISGHRSVSWYQQTPGQGLQFLFEYFSETQRNKGNFPGRFSGRQFSNSRSEMNVSTLELGDSALYLCASRTPGQGAREQFFGPGTRLTVL.

The table lists this clonotype with a few counts. The V and J genes are TRBV7-9 and TRBJ2-2; 9 bases agree with TRBD2. The length of the CDR3 is 16 residues. The V gene's germline CDR1 is SEHNR and CDR2 FQNEAQ (reference sequence). After removal of 0 bases from V and 4 bases from J, the junction contained 3 bases not matched to a gene. The CDR3 sequence: CASSLAKAGGTGELFF. CDR3 in DNA: TGTGCCAGCAGCTTAGCGAAAGCGGGAGGCACCGGGGAGCTGTTTTTT.

This clonotype has only a few counts. The chain carries TRBV27 and TRBJ1-1; D may be TRBD1 (5 bases). Trimming stripped 5 bases from V and 8 bases from J, with 15 bases between. This CDR3 region has 13 residues. Germline CDR1 reads MNHEY; CDR2 reads SMNVEV (reference sequence). The CDR3 is CASSRTMGEEAFF. The CDR3 region has the DNA TGTGCCAGCAGTCGAACGATGGGGGAAGAAGCTTTCTTT.

This clonotype was counted many times. The chain joins TRBV5-6 to TRBJ2-4, with D perhaps TRBD1 (6 bases). Germline lookup yields CDR1 SGHDT and CDR2 YYEEEE. Trimming shortened V by 4 bases and J by 13 bases, and 15 bases separated the two germline ends. The CDR3 spans 12 residues. CDR3 nucleotides: TGTGCCAGCAGCATAACCAGGGGCAGGCAGTACTTC. Residues: CASSITRGRQYF. The variable domain in full, with the rest retrieved from reference TRBV5-6 and TRBJ2-4, is DAGVTQSPTHLIKTRGQQVTLRCSPKSGHDTVSWYQQALGQGPQFIFQYYEEEERQRGNFPDRFSGHQFPNYSSELNVNALLLGDSALYLCASSITRGRQYFGAGTRLSVL.

This clonotype was recorded at least ten times. The V gene is TRBV12-3 or TRBV12-4, the J gene TRBJ2-5, with 10 bases identical to TRBD1. Losses at the gene ends were 7 bases for V and 1 base for J; bases not matched to a gene: 12. CDR3 length: 17 residues. The chain's CDR3 is CASTPGTGDEIQETQYF. CDR3 coding DNA: TGTGCCAGCACCCCAGGGACAGGGGACGAAATCCAAGAGACCCAGTACTTC.

This clonotype was found many times. V usage is TRBV28 and J usage is TRBJ1-2, with D possibly being TRBD1 (6 bases). The CDR3 totals 14 residues. Deletions cut 5 bases from V and 6 bases from J, with 16 bases between. CDR1 is MDHEN, CDR2 SYDVKM, per germline. The CDR3 DNA follows: TGTGCCAGCAGTACTCCCGGGACAACAAATGGCTACACCTTC. Protein product: CASSTPGTTNGYTF.

The CDR3 reads CASSNRLVGDYNEQFF. CDR3 nucleotide sequence: TGTGCCAGCAGTAATCGACTAGTGGGAGACTACAATGAGCAGTTCTTC. The chain combines TRBV6-5 with TRBJ2-1; D possibly corresponds to TRBD2 (6 bases). Trimming took 5 bases from V and 3 from J, leaving 17 bases between them. The germline CDR1 and CDR2 sequences are MNHEY and SVGAGI. The CDR3 totals 16 residues.

This clonotype was detected ten times or more. V usage is TRBV10-2 and J usage is TRBJ2-1; D gene ambiguous. The germline CDR1 and CDR2 sequences are WSHSY and SAAADI. The germline V and J ends were trimmed by 0 bases and 7 bases, with 13 bases remaining between them. The CDR3 spans 15 residues. The CDR3 loop reads CASSESSELGNEQFF. The CDR3 DNA follows: TGCGCCAGCAGTGAGTCGTCAGAGTTGGGAAATGAGCAGTTCTTC.

This clonotype was recorded at least ten times. The CDR3 region is CASSLEGEGNIQYF. The DNA of the CDR3 is TGCGCCAGCAGCTTGGAGGGGGAAGGAAACATTCAGTACTTC. The V and J genes are TRBV5-1 and TRBJ2-4, with D perhaps TRBD1 (6 bases). V lost 0 bases and J lost 6, with 10 bases in between. CDR1 and CDR2 (germline): SGHRS, YFSETQ. The CDR3 extends over 14 amino acids. The full variable domain, its missing parts supplied by reference TRBV5-1 and TRBJ2-4, is KAGVTQTPRYLIKTRGQQVTLSCSPISGHRSVSWYQQTPGQGLQFLFEYFSETQRNKGNFPGRFSGRQFSNSRSEMNVSTLELGDSALYLCASSLEGEGNIQYFGAGTRLSVL.

This rearrangement joins TRBV20-1 to TRBJ1-2; TRBD1 aligns across 9 bases. This CDR3 is 15 amino acids long. J lost 0 bases, V lost 5 bases, and 7 bases had no gene match. CDR1 and CDR2 from the germline V gene are DFQATT and SNEGSKA (reference sequence). The CDR3 coding sequence is TGCAGTGCTGTTGGGACAGGGAAATCTAACTATGGCTACACCTTC. As protein: CSAVGTGKSNYGYTF.

This clonotype was recorded many times. The DNA of the CDR3 is TGCAGTGCTAGCGACGGGGGACAGGGAGCTTTCTTT. Encoded protein: CSASDGGQGAFF. The chain has TRBV20-1 and TRBJ1-1, with 9 bases aligning to TRBD1. Trimming removed 3 bases from V and 10 bases from J; junction bases left unmatched: 6. The CDR3 length is 12 residues. Germline values: CDR1 DFQATT, CDR2 SNEGSKA (reference sequence).

Points on this clonotype: Here the CDR3 omits its conserved ending phenylalanine or tryptophan, so a read error is the likely source. No DNA is shown, since the ends of the CDR3 on it are uncertain; the CDR3 is the one TCRdb lists. This sequence joins TRBV19 and TRBJ2-4; TRBD2, the table's D call, lacks a check against the DNA. CDR1 and CDR2 (germline): LNHDA, SQIVND (reference sequence). The CDR3 is 17 residues long, counting both termini. CDR3 region: CASSIRAVTLAKNIHCS.

A few counts support this clonotype. The chain uses TRBV7-9 and TRBJ1-4; 9 nucleotides align to TRBD1. After removal of 5 bases from V and 0 bases from J, the junction contained 4 bases not matched to a gene. The CDR3 covers 16 residues. Germline-derived CDR1 and CDR2 are SEHNR and FQNEAQ (reference sequence). CDR3 amino acids: CASSRDRVTTNEKLFF. DNA for the CDR3: TGTGCCAGCAGCCGGGACAGGGTCACAACTAATGAAAAACTGTTTTTT.

This clonotype was counted a few times. As DNA, the CDR3 is TGTGCCAGCTCACCCCCCCCCGGGAGAACCTCAGATACGCAGTATTTT. Translated: CASSPPPGRTSDTQYF. The chain uses TRBV18 and TRBJ2-3; TRBD2 is a possible D gene (6 bases). The germline gives CDR1 KGHSH, CDR2 LQKENI. Trimming took 3 bases from V and 4 from J, leaving 17 bases between them. The CDR3 length is 16 residues.

The chain employs TRBV6-2 or TRBV6-3 and TRBJ2-2, with TRBD2 as a possible D gene (6 bases). This CDR3 is built from 16 residues. Per germline, CDR1 MNHEY and CDR2 SVGEGT. Trimming took off 6 bases at V and 3 bases at J, with 17 bases between the two ends. The CDR3: CASSLKPSAYTGELFF. For the CDR3, the DNA is TGTGCCAGCAGCCTAAAACCTAGCGCGTACACCGGGGAGCTGTTTTTT.

The rearrangement joins TRBV20-1 to TRBJ2-1; 7 positions match TRBD2. The germline V gene has CDR1 DFQATT and CDR2 SNEGSKA (reference sequence). The CDR3 is made up of 16 amino acids. Trimming cost V 5 bases and J 0 bases; bases outside gene matches: 10. CDR3 nucleotide sequence: TGCAGTGCTTGGGAGGGAGGCTCCGGCTCCTACAATGAGCAGTTCTTC. Amino acid sequence: CSAWEGGSGSYNEQFF.

The chain has TRBV2 and TRBJ2-7; D not certain. CDR1 SNHLY and CDR2 FYNNEI come from the germline V gene. V shed 0 bases and J shed 3 bases, with 6 bases lying between them. The CDR3 consists of 13 residues. The CDR3 DNA follows: TGTGCCAGCAGTGAAGCAAGGCACTACGAGCAGTACTTC. Amino acid sequence: CASSEARHYEQYF.

The genes are TRBV20-1 and TRBJ1-2; unclear D gene. Germline loops: CDR1 DFQATT, CDR2 SNEGSKA (reference sequence). CDR3 length equals 13 residues. V lost 2 bases, J lost 1 base, and 8 bases lay in between. CDR3: CSARFQSNYGYTF. The CDR3 nucleotides read TGCAGTGCTAGATTCCAGAGTAACTATGGCTACACCTTC.

This clonotype has a handful of counts. The gene calls are TRBV29-1 and TRBJ2-5, with a tentative D call TRBD2 (6 bases). Per germline, CDR1 SQVTM and CDR2 ANQGSEA. The ends were cut back, 5 bases at V and 5 bases at J, with 18 bases in the middle. This CDR3 comprises 14 residues. The CDR3 region has the DNA TGCAGCGTTTCCCACTCCCGGGGGAGGGAGACCCAGTACTTC. It encodes CSVSHSRGRETQYF.

This clonotype was counted at least ten times. The chain uses TRBV10-3 and TRBJ2-2, with D perhaps given as TRBD1 or TRBD2 (5 bases each). V lost 10 bases and J 9 bases, leaving 12 bases between the germline ends. This CDR3 contains 11 residues. In germline, CDR1 is ENHRY, CDR2 SYGVKD. Written as DNA, the CDR3 is TGTGCCACGGGACGACCACGGGAGCTGTTTTTT. This codes for CATGRPRELFF.

This clonotype was counted only a few times. The chain recombines TRBV3-1 with TRBJ1-1; D is possibly TRBD1 (5 bases). Trimming took 3 bases from V and 4 from J, leaving 9 bases between them. CDR3 size: 13 residues. CDR1 and CDR2 (germline): LGHDT, YNNKEL (reference sequence). Here the CDR3 DNA reads TGTGCCAGCAGCCACGGGACGGCCACTGAAGCTTTCTTT. Translating it yields CASSHGTATEAFF.

This clonotype has more than one count but fewer than ten. V and J are TRBV11-2 and TRBJ2-1; D is perhaps TRBD2 (5 bases). The V end lost 4 bases, the J end lost 9 bases, and 13 bases lay between the germline ends. The CDR3 loop spans 13 amino acids. CDR1 is SGHAT, CDR2 FQNNGV, per germline. The CDR3 bases are TGTGCCAGCAGCTCCGACCGGACTGGTGAGCAGTTCTTC. It encodes CASSSDRTGEQFF.